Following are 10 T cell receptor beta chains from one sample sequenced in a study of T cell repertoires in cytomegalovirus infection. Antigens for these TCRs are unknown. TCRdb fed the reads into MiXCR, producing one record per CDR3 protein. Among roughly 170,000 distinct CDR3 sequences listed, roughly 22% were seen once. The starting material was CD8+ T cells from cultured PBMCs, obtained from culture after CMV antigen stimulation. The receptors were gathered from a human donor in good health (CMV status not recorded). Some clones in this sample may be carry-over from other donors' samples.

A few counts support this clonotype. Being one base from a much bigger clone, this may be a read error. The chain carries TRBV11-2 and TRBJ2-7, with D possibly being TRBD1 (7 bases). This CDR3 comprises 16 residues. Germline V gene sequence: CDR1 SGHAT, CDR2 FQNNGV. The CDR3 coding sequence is TGTGCCGGCAGCGGGTTAGGAGGAGGGGGCAAGAGCGAGCAGTACTTC. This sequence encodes CAGSGLGGGGKSEQYF.

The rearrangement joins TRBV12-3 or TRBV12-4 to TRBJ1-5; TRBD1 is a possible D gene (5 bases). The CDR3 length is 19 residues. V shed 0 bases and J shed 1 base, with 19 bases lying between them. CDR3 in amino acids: CASSLAKGPTPRSNQPQHF. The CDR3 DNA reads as TGTGCCAGCAGTTTAGCGAAGGGGCCTACCCCGAGAAGCAATCAGCCCCAGCATTTT.

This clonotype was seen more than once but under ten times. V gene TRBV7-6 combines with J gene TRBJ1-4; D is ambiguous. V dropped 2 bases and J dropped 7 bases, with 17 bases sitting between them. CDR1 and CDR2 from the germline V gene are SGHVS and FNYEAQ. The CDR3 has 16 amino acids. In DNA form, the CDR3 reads TGTGCCAGCAGCTTAAATGGAGGGTCCCGTAGTGAAAAACTGTTTTTT. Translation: CASSLNGGSRSEKLFF.

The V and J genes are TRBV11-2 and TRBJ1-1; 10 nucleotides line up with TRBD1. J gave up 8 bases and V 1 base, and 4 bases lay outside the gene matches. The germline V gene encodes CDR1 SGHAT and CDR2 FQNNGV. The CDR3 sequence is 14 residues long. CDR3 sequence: CASSLGGGQGEAFF. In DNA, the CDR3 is TGTGCCAGCAGCTTAGGGGGGGGACAGGGGGAAGCTTTCTTT.

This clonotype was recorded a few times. The CDR3 protein is CASSLRRNTGELFF. The CDR3 DNA follows: TGTGCCAGCAGCCTCCGCCGGAACACCGGGGAGCTGTTTTTT. This chain joins TRBV11-2 and TRBJ2-2; no definite D call. The V end lost 5 bases, the J end lost 1 base, and 8 bases lay between the germline ends. Looked up from germline, CDR1 is SGHAT and CDR2 is FQNNGV. The CDR3 has 14 residues.

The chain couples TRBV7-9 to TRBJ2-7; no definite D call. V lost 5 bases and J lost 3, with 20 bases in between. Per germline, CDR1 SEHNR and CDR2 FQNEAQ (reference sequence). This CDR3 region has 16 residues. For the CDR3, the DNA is TGTGCCAGCAGCCCACTGGGCGGCGGCCTAAACTACGAGCAGTACTTC. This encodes CASSPLGGGLNYEQYF.

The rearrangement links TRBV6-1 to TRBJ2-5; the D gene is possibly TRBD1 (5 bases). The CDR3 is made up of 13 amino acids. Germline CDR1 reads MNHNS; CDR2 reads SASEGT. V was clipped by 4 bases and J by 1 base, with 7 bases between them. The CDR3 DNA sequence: TGTGCCAGCAGTGGAAGGGGCCAAGAGACCCAGTACTTC. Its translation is CASSGRGQETQYF.

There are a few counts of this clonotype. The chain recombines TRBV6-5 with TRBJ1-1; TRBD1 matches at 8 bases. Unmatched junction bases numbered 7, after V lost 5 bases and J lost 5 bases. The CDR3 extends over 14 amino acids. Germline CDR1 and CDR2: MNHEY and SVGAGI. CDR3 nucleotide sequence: TGTGCCAGCAGTAGCGGACAGGGTATAACTGAAGCTTTCTTT. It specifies CASSSGQGITEAFF.

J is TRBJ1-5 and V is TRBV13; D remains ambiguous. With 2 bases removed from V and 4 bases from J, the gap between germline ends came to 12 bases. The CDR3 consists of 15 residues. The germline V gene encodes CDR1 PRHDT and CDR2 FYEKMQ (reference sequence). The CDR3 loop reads CASSLSARENQPQHF. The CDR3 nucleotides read TGTGCCAGCAGCTTATCTGCGAGGGAGAATCAGCCCCAGCATTTT.

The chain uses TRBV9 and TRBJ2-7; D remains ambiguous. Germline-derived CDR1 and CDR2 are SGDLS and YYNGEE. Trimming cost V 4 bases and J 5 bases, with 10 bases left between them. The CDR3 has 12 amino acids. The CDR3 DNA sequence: TGTGCCAGCAGCCCCCGGGCCAACGAGCAGTACTTC. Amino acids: CASSPRANEQYF.